Given below is one T cell receptor (beta chain) in context. The sample holds many counts of this clonotype. Its antigen has not been determined. Base qualities were left out, and no much larger clone turns up one base away. This was a case-control study nested in a cohort of healthcare workers in London, UK, who had nasopharyngeal swab PCR tests and blood samples taken every week. Healthcare workers were enrolled in the week of the UK lockdown, from 23 to 31 March 2020, and were followed every week for up to roughly 15 weeks. The record originates from a study of early T cells in non-severe SARS-CoV-2 infection (dated by TCRdb to the early 2020s). Notes on the research overall: Bulk RNA from unsorted whole blood was used for TCR sequencing, so alpha and beta chains could not be paired. Study-wide conclusions, independent of this receptor: VDJdb matching was skewed toward anti-spike CD8 responses and likely underestimated virus-specific expansions by missing private and CD4 specificities.

The germline V gene yields KGHSH for CDR1 and LQKENI for CDR2. Reading from cysteine to phenylalanine, the CDR3 counts 14 amino acids. Only CDR3 DNA is held: 42 bases, read in frame from base 1. Trimming costs V 2 bases and J 7 bases, and their ends lie 11 bases apart. Library method: 5' RACE. The reads were generated on a NextSeq 500. To correct for sequencing error and PCR bias, the TCR library protocol tagged individual cDNA molecules with unique molecular identifiers. TCR alpha and beta chains were both sequenced, and the abundances of alpha and beta sequences in each sample were closely correlated with each other. As for how the authors treated the data: Decombinator V4 was used to annotate the V gene, J gene and CDR3 of the TCR sequences. Expanded TCRs were defined as changing significantly between any two time points under a Poisson model with p below 0.0001. TCR abundances were normalised to the total number of TCRs sequenced per sample and were expressed as counts per million. MAIT TCRs were defined by TRAV1-2 paired with TRAJ12, TRAJ20 or TRAJ33, and iNKT TCRs by TRAV10 paired with TRAJ18. A search of VDJdb, accessed on 1 November 2021, was run for TCRs annotated to CMV, EBV and SARS-CoV-2, with TCRs annotated for multiple antigens excluded. Clones were called with MiXCR by TCRdb after fastp trimmed the public reads at Q25, and only in-frame beta chains were retained. Rows with one shared CDR3 protein collapse into an entry with the most common genes and DNA. The V and J calls and clone size come from TCRdb's table, not from the authors' own analysis. For this sample there are roughly 55,000 distinct CDR3 sequences; around 10% appear just once. The top ten constitute 10% to 13% of the sample.

Sample: whole blood. The rearrangement combines TRBV18 with TRBJ1-4; no D gene can be assigned with confidence. This clonotype originated in an adult who was a healthcare worker with PCR-confirmed SARS-CoV-2 infection or an uninfected control (not recorded which). The CDR3 amino acid sequence is: CASSPGIQAEKLFF. Read as DNA, the sequence is TGTGCCAGCTCACCAGGGATCCAGGCTGAAAAACTGTTTTTT.